These T cell receptor beta chains were read from a single sample in a study of siplizumab effects on memory and regulatory T cells. The repertoire was sequenced with immunoSEQ multiplex PCR; TCRdb's copy has only in-frame clones and lacks some. The sample carries 12,000 or so clones, approximately 50% recorded once. These receptors are not linked to any known antigen. The sequenced sample was CFSE-low (dividing) CD8+ T cells sorted from an allogeneic mixed lymphocyte reaction. The source is a human donor in good health; the cells came from an allogeneic mixed lymphocyte reaction. Some clones in this sample may be carry-over from other donors' samples. CDR3s include the opening cysteine and the closing phenylalanine or tryptophan. D genes are given only for firm matches. The size entry is marked missing in some rows and otherwise reads once, few, many or a size class.

TRBD1	TRBV19	TRBJ2-7	.	TGTGCCAGTAGTATAGGGACAGGGGTCACCTACGAGCAGTACTTC	CASSIGTGVTYEQYF
.	TRBV5-4	TRBJ2-7	few	TGTGCCAGCAGCCACGGAGAGACCTACGAGCAGTACTTC	CASSHGETYEQYF
.	TRBV27	TRBJ2-1	.	TGTGCCAGCAGCCAAACCCTTGGCGGGACCTCCTACAATGAGCAGTTCTTC	CASSQTLGGTSYNEQFF
TRBD1	TRBV11-2	TRBJ1-2	.	TGTGCCAGCAGCTTAGGACAGGGTAGCTATGGCTACACCTTC	CASSLGQGSYGYTF
TRBD1	TRBV2	TRBJ1-2	few	TGTGCCAGCAGCCCTGACAGGGGCGCGACACCTAACTATGGCTACACCTTC	CASSPDRGATPNYGYTF
.	TRBV13	TRBJ2-7	.	TGTGCCAGCAGGATAGGGGGGGCCCCCTACGAGCAGTACTTC	CASRIGGAPYEQYF
.	TRBV7-9	TRBJ1-1	.	TGTGCCAGCAGCTTAGGACCGTTGAACACTGAAGCTTTCTTT	CASSLGPLNTEAFF
.	TRBV29-1	TRBJ2-7	.	TGCAGCGTTGAACTACCGGGTCGACTCGACTACGAGCAGTACTTC	CSVELPGRLDYEQYF
.	TRBV19	TRBJ2-1	few	TGTGCCAGTAGTGACTCCTCCAATGAGCAGTTCTTC	CASSDSSNEQFF
.	TRBV4-2	TRBJ2-2	.	TGTGCCAGCAGCCAAGATAAGGACAGAAGAACCGGGGAGCTGTTTTTT	CASSQDKDRRTGELFF
TRBD1	TRBV7-9	TRBJ2-7	.	TGTGCCAGCAGCTCACCGGGACAGACCTACGAGCAGTACTTC	CASSSPGQTYEQYF
.	TRBV15	TRBJ2-1	few	TGTGCCACCAGCAGAGATGTGGACAATGAGCAGTTCTTC	CATSRDVDNEQFF
.	TRBV5-8	TRBJ1-2	.	TGTGCCAGCAGCGTTACCGGGCTCTATGGCTACACCTTC	CASSVTGLYGYTF
.	TRBV7-8	TRBJ1-1	.	TGTGCCAGCAGCTTTTGGAACACTGAAGCTTTCTTT	CASSFWNTEAFF
.	TRBV9	TRBJ1-2	.	TGTGCCAGCAGTTCCGGGACCGGTTCTTATGGCTACACCTTC	CASSSGTGSYGYTF
TRBD2	TRBV7-8	TRBJ2-7	once	TGTGCCAGCAGCTTAGAGGCTAGCGGGTCCTACGAGCAGTACTTC	CASSLEASGSYEQYF
TRBD1	TRBV6-5	TRBJ2-1	.	TGTGCCAGCAGTTACGACAGGGGGAATGAGCAGTTCTTC	CASSYDRGNEQFF
TRBD2	TRBV13	TRBJ2-1	.	TGTGCCAGCAGCGTTAGCGGGGGGGACCATGAGCAGTTCTTC	CASSVSGGDHEQFF
.	TRBV27	TRBJ1-2	few	TGTGCCAGCAGTTTATCGGGAGGCAGTGGCTACACCTTC	CASSLSGGSGYTF
.	TRBV9	TRBJ2-2	.	TGTGCCAGCAGCGTTCTGGGCGACACCGGGGAGCTGTTTTTT	CASSVLGDTGELFF
.	TRBV7-9	TRBJ1-5	many	TGTGCCAGCAGCTTGACAGAGGGGAATCAGCCCCAGCATTTT	CASSLTEGNQPQHF
.	TRBV7-3	TRBJ2-2	few	TGTGCCAGCAGCTTAACGGGCACCGGGGAGCTGTTTTTT	CASSLTGTGELFF
.	TRBV6-6	TRBJ2-7	.	TGTGCCAGCAGTTTTCGGGACAACTCCTACGAGCAGTACTTC	CASSFRDNSYEQYF
.	TRBV29-1	TRBJ2-7	medium-sized	TGCAGCGTTGGGGTAGGGGCAACCGAGCAGTACTTC	CSVGVGATEQYF
TRBD1	TRBV6-1	TRBJ1-2	.	TGTGCCAGCAGGGTAATCAGACAGGGGAACTATGGCTACACCTTC	CASRVIRQGNYGYTF
TRBD2	TRBV4-1	TRBJ2-1	.	TGCGCCAGCAGCCAGACTAGCGGTTACAATGAGCAGTTCTTC	CASSQTSGYNEQFF
.	TRBV5-6	TRBJ1-1	.	TGTGCCAGCAGCTTGGTGGGTGTGGGAGCTTTCTTT	CASSLVGVGAFF
.	TRBV6-6	TRBJ1-5	few	TGTGCCAGCAGTTACTCGCGGGCTAATCAGCCCCAGCATTTT	CASSYSRANQPQHF
.	TRBV27	TRBJ1-2	.	TGTGCCAGCAGTTTAAGCCCGGGGGTGGGCTACACCTTC	CASSLSPGVGYTF
.	TRBV27	TRBJ2-7	few	TGTGCCAGCAGTTTCGGGGCCAAGTACGAGCAGTACTTC	CASSFGAKYEQYF
TRBD2	TRBV7-8	TRBJ2-7	.	TGTGCCAGCAGCTCCGGTAGCGGGACTATAATATACGAGCAGTACTTC	CASSSGSGTIIYEQYF
TRBD2	TRBV7-9	TRBJ2-3	.	TGTGCCAGCAGGACCCTCTGGGGGGAGGGCCGAGATACGCAGTATTTT	CASRTLWGEGRDTQYF
.	TRBV27	TRBJ1-1	medium-sized	TGTGCCAGCAGTTTATTTCCGGGAGGTGAATTAGCTTTCTTT	CASSLFPGGELAFF
.	TRBV9	TRBJ2-5	.	TGTGCCAGCAGCTCCATTGGGCTCAGCCTTCAAGAGACCCAGTACTTC	CASSSIGLSLQETQYF
TRBD1	TRBV28	TRBJ1-4	.	TGTGCCAGCAGTTTATGGGACAGGGGGCTAACTAATGAAAAACTGTTTTTT	CASSLWDRGLTNEKLFF
.	TRBV6-5	TRBJ1-2	.	TGTGCCAGCAGTTACGTTGACGGGATTGCGGATGGCTACACCTTC	CASSYVDGIADGYTF
TRBD1	TRBV11-2	TRBJ1-2	.	TGTGCCAGCAGCTTAGGGACAGGGGTTGGCTACACCTTC	CASSLGTGVGYTF
.	TRBV5-8	TRBJ1-2	.	TGTGCCAGCAGCCTTGACTATGGCTACACCTTC	CASSLDYGYTF
.	TRBV19	TRBJ1-5	.	TGTGCCAGTCGGGCAGGGATGCCCAATCAGCCCCAGCATTTT	CASRAGMPNQPQHF
.	TRBV6-1	TRBJ2-7	few	TGTGCCGTCGGAGAGCGCCCCTTTTACGAGCAGTACTTC	CAVGERPFYEQYF
TRBD2	TRBV7-8	TRBJ2-3	.	TGTGCCAGCAGCCCCGAAGCGGGAGGGCCTATGGATACGCAGTATTTT	CASSPEAGGPMDTQYF
.	TRBV7-8	TRBJ1-2	.	TGTGCCAGCAGCTTAGGACACCCTAACTATGGCTACACCTTC	CASSLGHPNYGYTF
.	TRBV5-6	TRBJ1-1	.	TGTGCCAGCAGCGTCCCACAGGGCGGTGGTCAAAGTGAAGCTTTCTTT	CASSVPQGGGQSEAFF
.	TRBV7-6	TRBJ1-4	.	TGTGCCAGCCGGATTAATGAAAAACTGTTTTTT	CASRINEKLFF
.	TRBV15	TRBJ2-7	.	TGTGCCACCGGGGGAACGACCTCCTACGAGCAGTACTTC	CATGGTTSYEQYF
.	TRBV7-6	TRBJ1-4	.	TGTGCCAGCACCTCGGGGTACGAAAAACTGTTTTTT	CASTSGYEKLFF
TRBD2	TRBV19	TRBJ2-3	.	TGTGCCAGTAGTACTGACGGACTAGCGGGATTGGGTACGCAGTATTTT	CASSTDGLAGLGTQYF
TRBD2	TRBV19	TRBJ2-5	many	TGTGCCAGTAGTATAACAGCGGGAGAAGAGACCCAGTACTTC	CASSITAGEETQYF
.	TRBV27	TRBJ2-7	few	TGTGCCAGCAGAATGGGGCTAGCGGACAGCGAGCAGTACTTC	CASRMGLADSEQYF
TRBD2	TRBV19	TRBJ2-7	.	TGTGCCAGTAGTATAGTTAGCGGGAGCTTCTACGAGCAGTACTTC	CASSIVSGSFYEQYF
TRBD1	TRBV27	TRBJ2-1	few	TGTGCCAGCAGTACAGGGGTTAGCTCCTACAATGAGCAGTTCTTC	CASSTGVSSYNEQFF